Listed below are T cell receptor beta chains from one sample, sequenced in a study of response to subunit inactivated influenza vaccine. TCRdb passed the RT-PCR reads through MiXCR, listing each CDR3 protein once. The sample has about 540,000 distinct CDR3 sequences, approximately 22% seen once. These data also formed part of another study, on T cells expressing NK-cell markers.

The source was CD4+ T cells sorted from PBMCs, collected approximately 13 days after vaccination. These receptors originate from a man aged 45-65 years who received an inactivated influenza vaccine. Both conserved end residues are part of each CDR3. The order of the fields is D gene, V gene, J gene, clone size, CDR3 DNA, CDR3 protein. The D gene is left open where the match is weak. A clone size is listed for some rows: how often the clone was seen (once, few, many), or a class if it is expanded.

d_gene: TRBD1
v_gene: TRBV7-8
j_gene: TRBJ1-2
abundance: few
CDR3nt: TGTGCCAGCAGCTTAGACGAGGACAGGGGCTATGGCTACACCTTC
CDR3aa: CASSLDEDRGYGYTF

d_gene: TRBD1
v_gene: TRBV12-5
j_gene: TRBJ1-6
abundance: NA
CDR3nt: TGTGCTAGAGATTTGGGGACAGGGGCAAATAATTCACCCCTCCACTTT
CDR3aa: CARDLGTGANNSPLHF

d_gene: NA
v_gene: TRBV20-1
j_gene: TRBJ2-5
abundance: NA
CDR3nt: TGCAGTGGACACGAAGAGACCCAGTACTTC
CDR3aa: CSGHEETQYF

d_gene: NA
v_gene: TRBV7-2
j_gene: TRBJ2-3
abundance: NA
CDR3nt: TGTGCCAGCAGCTTCAGACTGGTAAAAGATACGCAGTATTTT
CDR3aa: CASSFRLVKDTQYF

d_gene: TRBD1
v_gene: TRBV6-2/TRBV6-3
j_gene: TRBJ1-6
abundance: few
CDR3nt: TGTGCCAGCAGGTCCCGGGACAGGGATAATTCACCCCTCCACTTT
CDR3aa: CASRSRDRDNSPLHF

d_gene: NA
v_gene: TRBV9
j_gene: TRBJ2-2
abundance: NA
CDR3nt: TGTGCCAGCAGCCCACACAGCGGCGGCCGCGGGGAGCTGTTTTTT
CDR3aa: CASSPHSGGRGELFF

d_gene: NA
v_gene: TRBV15
j_gene: TRBJ2-3
abundance: NA
CDR3nt: TGTGCCACCAGCAGCCGGACTACTAGCACAGATACGCAGTATTTT
CDR3aa: CATSSRTTSTDTQYF

d_gene: NA
v_gene: TRBV5-5
j_gene: TRBJ2-5
abundance: NA
CDR3nt: TGTGCCAGCAGCGAGCAGGGGACCCGGGAGACCCAGTACTTC
CDR3aa: CASSEQGTRETQYF

d_gene: NA
v_gene: TRBV5-4
j_gene: TRBJ2-6
abundance: few
CDR3nt: TGTGCCAGCAGCTTGGCCCCGACACACAGCGGCTCTGGGGCCAACGTCCTGACTTTC
CDR3aa: CASSLAPTHSGSGANVLTF

d_gene: NA
v_gene: TRBV5-1
j_gene: TRBJ2-3
abundance: NA
CDR3nt: TGCGCCAGCAGCTTGGGGGACACACTCAGCACAGATACGCAGTATTTT
CDR3aa: CASSLGDTLSTDTQYF

d_gene: NA
v_gene: TRBV12-3/TRBV12-4
j_gene: TRBJ2-5
abundance: NA
CDR3nt: TGTGCCAGCAGTTTAATGCAGGGTTTGCACGAGACCCAGTACTTC
CDR3aa: CASSLMQGLHETQYF

d_gene: NA
v_gene: TRBV7-9
j_gene: TRBJ2-7
abundance: few
CDR3nt: TGTGCCAGCAGCCCGGGACCGGGGAGTGGCGGCTCCTACGAGCAGTACTTC
CDR3aa: CASSPGPGSGGSYEQYF

d_gene: NA
v_gene: TRBV11-2
j_gene: TRBJ2-7
abundance: NA
CDR3nt: TGTGCCAGCAGTCGCATACGGGGTTTTCGCTACGAGCAGTACTTC
CDR3aa: CASSRIRGFRYEQYF

d_gene: NA
v_gene: TRBV29-1
j_gene: TRBJ2-7
abundance: few
CDR3nt: TGCAGCGTTGAAGCAGTAGGACAGCCCTACGAGCAGTACTTC
CDR3aa: CSVEAVGQPYEQYF

d_gene: NA
v_gene: TRBV7-9
j_gene: TRBJ2-1
abundance: once
CDR3nt: TGTGCCAGCAGCTTATTTATATTAGCGTTCCCCTACAATGAGCAGTTCTTC
CDR3aa: CASSLFILAFPYNEQFF

d_gene: TRBD1
v_gene: TRBV11-2
j_gene: TRBJ1-1
abundance: NA
CDR3nt: TGTGCCAGCAGCTTAAGTGCGACAGGGGGAACTGAAGCTTTCTTT
CDR3aa: CASSLSATGGTEAFF

d_gene: NA
v_gene: TRBV19
j_gene: TRBJ1-2
abundance: NA
CDR3nt: TGTGCCAGTGGGGGAATTTCGGCAAACTATGGCTACACCTTC
CDR3aa: CASGGISANYGYTF

d_gene: NA
v_gene: TRBV7-9
j_gene: TRBJ2-7
abundance: NA
CDR3nt: TGTGCCAGCAGCTTATCCCGGGACGTCGAGCAGTACTTC
CDR3aa: CASSLSRDVEQYF

d_gene: NA
v_gene: TRBV20-1
j_gene: TRBJ2-7
abundance: NA
CDR3nt: TGCAGTGCTAGACGGGAGATCCCCTACGAGCAGTACTTC
CDR3aa: CSARREIPYEQYF

d_gene: TRBD1
v_gene: TRBV12-3/TRBV12-4
j_gene: TRBJ2-2
abundance: NA
CDR3nt: TGTGCCAGCCGAGGGGGACAGGGTGCCACCGGGGAGCTGTTTTTT
CDR3aa: CASRGGQGATGELFF

d_gene: NA
v_gene: TRBV11-2
j_gene: TRBJ1-1
abundance: NA
CDR3nt: TGTGCCAGCAGCTCGAACGACAGGGAAGCTTTCTTT
CDR3aa: CASSSNDREAFF

d_gene: TRBD1
v_gene: TRBV6-5
j_gene: TRBJ1-2
abundance: NA
CDR3nt: TGTGCCAGCAGTTCCGCCGGGACAGTTATCTATGGCTACACCTTC
CDR3aa: CASSSAGTVIYGYTF

d_gene: TRBD1
v_gene: TRBV12-3/TRBV12-4
j_gene: TRBJ2-1
abundance: NA
CDR3nt: TGTGCCAGCAGTTCAACGGGACAGGGGAACAATGAGCAGTTCTTC
CDR3aa: CASSSTGQGNNEQFF

d_gene: NA
v_gene: TRBV20-1
j_gene: TRBJ2-1
abundance: few
CDR3nt: TGCAGTGCTAGAGATTATTTCGGCGCGGAAACGCACTACAATGAGCAGTTCTTC
CDR3aa: CSARDYFGAETHYNEQFF

d_gene: NA
v_gene: TRBV3-1
j_gene: TRBJ1-6
abundance: few
CDR3nt: TGTGCCAGCAGCCAAGAAATCCGACCGGAAGGGCCACCCCTCCACTTT
CDR3aa: CASSQEIRPEGPPLHF

d_gene: NA
v_gene: TRBV7-8
j_gene: TRBJ1-4
abundance: NA
CDR3nt: TGTGCCAGCAGCTTTTCTGTTCGCGCTGAAAAACTGTTTTTT
CDR3aa: CASSFSVRAEKLFF

d_gene: TRBD1
v_gene: TRBV4-3
j_gene: TRBJ1-2
abundance: NA
CDR3nt: TGCGCCAGCAGCCAAGGGGACAGGTCCAACTATGGCTACACCTTC
CDR3aa: CASSQGDRSNYGYTF

d_gene: NA
v_gene: TRBV7-8
j_gene: TRBJ2-7
abundance: NA
CDR3nt: TGTGCCAGCAGTCTCCAGACAGGTCGGGGCTCCTACGAGCAGTACTTC
CDR3aa: CASSLQTGRGSYEQYF

d_gene: NA
v_gene: TRBV10-3
j_gene: TRBJ1-2
abundance: many
CDR3nt: TGTGCCATCAGTGATCCAAAGACCTATGGCTACACCTTC
CDR3aa: CAISDPKTYGYTF

d_gene: NA
v_gene: TRBV9
j_gene: TRBJ2-2
abundance: NA
CDR3nt: TGTGCCAGCAGCGTAGTGGGCCATTTGGGGCCGAACACCGGGGAGCTGTTTTTT
CDR3aa: CASSVVGHLGPNTGELFF

d_gene: NA
v_gene: TRBV15
j_gene: TRBJ2-3
abundance: NA
CDR3nt: TGTGCCACCAGCAGAGACCCCGGGAATACGCAGTATTTT
CDR3aa: CATSRDPGNTQYF

d_gene: NA
v_gene: TRBV7-9
j_gene: TRBJ1-5
abundance: few
CDR3nt: TGTGCCAGCACCCTGGGGGGGGAACAGCCCCAGCATTTT
CDR3aa: CASTLGGEQPQHF

d_gene: NA
v_gene: TRBV7-3
j_gene: TRBJ2-7
abundance: few
CDR3nt: TGTGCCAGCAGCTTACTCGGGAGAGTCGACGAGCAGTACTTC
CDR3aa: CASSLLGRVDEQYF

d_gene: NA
v_gene: TRBV7-2
j_gene: TRBJ2-7
abundance: few
CDR3nt: TGTGCCAGCAGCCCGGGGGTATACTACGAGCAGTACTTC
CDR3aa: CASSPGVYYEQYF

d_gene: TRBD1
v_gene: TRBV5-1
j_gene: TRBJ2-2
abundance: few
CDR3nt: TGCGCCAGCAGCGAACGGACAGGGAACACCGGGGAGCTGTTTTTT
CDR3aa: CASSERTGNTGELFF

d_gene: TRBD2
v_gene: TRBV5-1
j_gene: TRBJ2-1
abundance: many
CDR3nt: TGCGCCAGCAGAGCAAGCGGGACCAACTACAATGAGCAGTTCTTC
CDR3aa: CASRASGTNYNEQFF

d_gene: NA
v_gene: TRBV9
j_gene: TRBJ1-2
abundance: many
CDR3nt: TGTGCCAGCAGCACCGGACAGAGCTCTTATAGTGGCTACACCTTC
CDR3aa: CASSTGQSSYSGYTF

d_gene: TRBD1
v_gene: TRBV29-1
j_gene: TRBJ1-5
abundance: NA
CDR3nt: TGCAGCGTCGGGACAGGCCTCAATCAGCCCCAGCATTTT
CDR3aa: CSVGTGLNQPQHF

d_gene: NA
v_gene: TRBV7-8
j_gene: TRBJ2-7
abundance: NA
CDR3nt: TGTGCCAGCAGCTTTGCGCAGCGTGGGGAGCAGTACTTC
CDR3aa: CASSFAQRGEQYF

d_gene: NA
v_gene: TRBV24-1
j_gene: TRBJ2-5
abundance: many
CDR3nt: TGTGCCACCAGTGTCGGGTGGGAGGACCAAGAGACCCAGTACTTC
CDR3aa: CATSVGWEDQETQYF

d_gene: NA
v_gene: TRBV2
j_gene: TRBJ2-5
abundance: few
CDR3nt: TGTGCCAGCAGTGAACTGGCAGAGACCCAGTACTTC
CDR3aa: CASSELAETQYF

d_gene: NA
v_gene: TRBV10-3
j_gene: TRBJ2-3
abundance: NA
CDR3nt: TGTGCCATCAGTGAGTCTGGAAGGGATACGCAGTATTTT
CDR3aa: CAISESGRDTQYF

d_gene: TRBD1
v_gene: TRBV28
j_gene: TRBJ1-1
abundance: few
CDR3nt: TGTGCCAGCAGCCTATACAGGGGGCAAGCTTTCTTT
CDR3aa: CASSLYRGQAFF

d_gene: TRBD1
v_gene: TRBV7-9
j_gene: TRBJ2-7
abundance: NA
CDR3nt: TGTGCCAGCAGCGGGACAGGGCCCTACGAGCAGTACTTC
CDR3aa: CASSGTGPYEQYF

d_gene: TRBD2
v_gene: TRBV12-3/TRBV12-4
j_gene: TRBJ2-1
abundance: many
CDR3nt: TGTGCCAGCAGCTCCTTAGCGGGAGGGTCAAATGAGCAGTTCTTC
CDR3aa: CASSSLAGGSNEQFF

d_gene: NA
v_gene: TRBV6-5
j_gene: TRBJ1-2
abundance: NA
CDR3nt: TGTGCCAGCAGTTACTCGCCGGCTGACTATGGCTACACCTTC
CDR3aa: CASSYSPADYGYTF

d_gene: NA
v_gene: TRBV6-1
j_gene: TRBJ1-5
abundance: few
CDR3nt: TGTGCCAGCAAGGAGGGCGGCAATCAGCCCCAGCATTTT
CDR3aa: CASKEGGNQPQHF

d_gene: NA
v_gene: TRBV29-1
j_gene: TRBJ2-1
abundance: few
CDR3nt: TGCAGCGTTGAAGATCCTCAAGCGAGAACTTCCTACAATGAGCAGTTCTTC
CDR3aa: CSVEDPQARTSYNEQFF

d_gene: NA
v_gene: TRBV20-1
j_gene: TRBJ1-1
abundance: NA
CDR3nt: TGCAGTGCTGCCCCGGCAGGGGTTGAGACTGAAGCTTTCTTT
CDR3aa: CSAAPAGVETEAFF

d_gene: TRBD2
v_gene: TRBV7-2
j_gene: TRBJ2-3
abundance: few
CDR3nt: TGTGCCAGCAGCTACTACCCGCCGGGACTAGCGGGGGGCGGGCCGAGCACAGATACGCAGTATTTT
CDR3aa: CASSYYPPGLAGGGPSTDTQYF

d_gene: NA
v_gene: TRBV7-2
j_gene: TRBJ1-5
abundance: few
CDR3nt: TGTGCCAGCAGCTTAGCAAGGCTAGGGAACCAGCCCCAGCATTTT
CDR3aa: CASSLARLGNQPQHF

d_gene: NA
v_gene: TRBV10-3
j_gene: TRBJ1-6
abundance: few
CDR3nt: TGTGCCATCAGCCGAGAGGGCGGAGCACCCCTCCACTTT
CDR3aa: CAISREGGAPLHF

d_gene: NA
v_gene: TRBV12-3/TRBV12-4
j_gene: TRBJ2-7
abundance: few
CDR3nt: TGTGCCAGCAGTTCTCCCTCTTTGGGGAAGTTATCCTACGAGCAGTACTTC
CDR3aa: CASSSPSLGKLSYEQYF

d_gene: TRBD2
v_gene: TRBV14
j_gene: TRBJ2-7
abundance: NA
CDR3nt: TGTGCCAGCAGCCGCGACGCCGGGAGGTCCTACGAGCAGTACTTC
CDR3aa: CASSRDAGRSYEQYF

d_gene: NA
v_gene: TRBV4-1
j_gene: TRBJ1-2
abundance: few
CDR3nt: TGCGCCAGCAGCCAAGGGTCAGGGGCTGGCGGCTACACCTTC
CDR3aa: CASSQGSGAGGYTF